This T cell receptor (beta chain) is drawn from a study of T cell clones after liver transplantation. Study at large: TCRbeta sequencing after a pre-transplant mixed lymphocyte reaction identified graft-donor-reactive clones, later tracked in post-transplant blood. Timepoints were pre-transplant, pre-withdrawal, and after withdrawal was completed or failed. Three of the eight recipients were HCV-positive; the rest had non-autoimmune, non-viral transplant indications. General study results and limits: Circulating graft-donor-reactive CD4 TCRbeta sequences fell significantly post-transplant in 5 of 8 subjects.

In regard to this clone: Its antigen is unknown.

The germline CDR1 and CDR2 sequences are MNHEY and SVGAGI. V was trimmed by 6 bases and J by 2 bases, leaving 6 bases between them. The CDR3 length is 12 residues. The repertoire was sequenced with immunoSEQ multiplex PCR; TCRdb's copy has only in-frame clones and lacks some. The sample has around 120,000 clones, about nine tenths seen once; the top ten hold 0.65% to 0.95%. The sequences come from CD4+ T cells from blood, collected 12 months after liver transplant. This receptor was obtained from a human patient who received a liver transplant. Among the T cells, some may be from the graft donor. The rearrangement joins TRBV6-5 to TRBJ2-3; D is tentatively TRBD1 or TRBD2 (5 bases each). CDR3 in amino acids: CASSGTTDTQYF. CDR3 bases: TGTGCCAGCAGCGGGACCACAGATACGCAGTATTTT.